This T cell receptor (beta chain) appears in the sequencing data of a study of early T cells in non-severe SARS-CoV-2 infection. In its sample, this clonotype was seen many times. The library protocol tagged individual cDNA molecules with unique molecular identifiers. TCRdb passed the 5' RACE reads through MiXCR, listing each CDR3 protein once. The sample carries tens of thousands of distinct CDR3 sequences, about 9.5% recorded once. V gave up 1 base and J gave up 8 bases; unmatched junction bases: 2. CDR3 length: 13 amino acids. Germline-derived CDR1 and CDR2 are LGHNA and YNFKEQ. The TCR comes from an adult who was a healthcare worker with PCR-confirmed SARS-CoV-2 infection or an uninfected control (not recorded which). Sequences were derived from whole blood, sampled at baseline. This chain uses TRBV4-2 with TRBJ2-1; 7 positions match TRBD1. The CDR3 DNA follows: TGTGCCAGCAGCCAAGGAGGGGGCTATGAGCAGTTCTTC. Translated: CASSQGGGYEQFF.